This record looks at one TCR beta chain sequence and its context. The antigen it binds to is not known. Base qualities are not recorded, but no much larger clone differs from it by a single base. The source of the sample is a study of somatic mutations in cytotoxic T cells in rheumatoid arthritis (dated by TCRdb to the late 2010s). About the investigation overall: Peripheral blood (just under 31 ml EDTA) was collected from patients immediately after diagnosis and before any treatment began. A FACSAria II or Sony SH800 was used to flow-sort some V beta antibody-stained T-cell populations at nearly 100% purity, and TCRB sequencing was also done on sorted V beta1+ cells. The study asked whether expanded CD8+ T-cell clones in newly diagnosed, untreated rheumatoid arthritis carry somatic mutations, and used TCRB deep sequencing to characterize clonality. For 55 to 70 rheumatoid arthritis patients and roughly 22 healthy controls, TCRB deep sequencing was carried out. Patient and control groups had essentially identical median ages.

General study outcomes and caveats: In patients, CD8+ clonality rose with age (Spearman r of about 0.51), which was not the case in healthy controls. Several identical CD8+ TCRB sequences were found in both blood and synovial fluid, and in about an eighth of the roughly 65 patients the largest CD8+ clone exceeded 20% of CD8+ cells. Viral specificity could not be ruled out by absence from virus-specific databases, and the antigen targets of the expanded CD8+ clones remained unknown. The slight underrepresentation of TRBV07 in patients was not corrected for multiple comparisons. CD8+ T-cell clonality did not differ significantly between rheumatoid arthritis patients and age-matched healthy controls.

CDR1 and CDR2 (GTSNPN, SVGIG) derive from the germline V gene (reference sequence). The CDR3 has 12 amino acids, counting the end cysteine and phenylalanine. Only CDR3 DNA is held: 36 bases, read in frame from base 1. The V end loses 8 bases and the J end loses 2 bases, and a stretch of 12 bases separates them. CD4+ and CD8+ cells were isolated by positive magnetic bead selection on an AutoMACS, and purity was checked by flow cytometry. Initial screening for clonal expansions relied on flow cytometry with a TCR V beta antibody panel, after which sorted CD8+ fractions underwent TCRB deep sequencing for characterization. Peripheral blood mononuclear cells were isolated by Ficoll-Paque PLUS density gradient separation. Nucleospin Tissue or Tissue XS kits were used to extract DNA from CD4-enriched, CD8-enriched or PBMC samples, and a Qubit 2.0 fluorometer was used for quantification. Genomic DNA underwent TCRB CDR3 sequencing using the immunoSEQ assay. From the authors' description of their analysis: Only a few patient CD8+ clones larger than 1% matched published virus-specific TCRB sequences when compared against them. Analyses were restricted to productive TCRB rearrangements. Defining a clone by its unique TCRB CDR3 sequence, the study calculated clonality as a productive clonality index derived from Shannon entropy. To calculate repertoire overlap between two samples, the template counts of each clone were considered relative to each sample's total templates. V-gene usage measured by flow cytometry correlated with TCRB sequencing V-gene usage, with a Spearman r of roughly 0.55. TCRdb re-hosts the immuneACCESS table, in-frame sequences only. Its copies lack some clones; in the studies checked, an unresolved V gene accounts for under half of them, and the cause for the rest is not known. V, J and clone size reflect that table, while D and trimming were determined from the DNA. The table for this sample lists about 20,000 clones; around 85% of them were counted only once. The ten largest clones represent approximately 6.3% of the sample.

Sequencing input: CD8+ T cells sorted from blood. The source is a woman between 40 and 50 years old with rheumatoid arthritis. The chain is encoded by TRBV30 joined to TRBJ1-2, with a tentative D gene TRBD1 over 6 matching bases. Here is the DNA: TGTGCCGGCAGGACAGCCAACTATGGCTACACCTTC. Its protein is CAGRTANYGYTF.